Listed below are T cell receptor beta chains from one sample, sequenced in a study of cytomegalovirus exposure and HLA in healthy donors. Assay used: immunoSEQ multiplex PCR; TCRdb lists only in-frame clones, some missing. The sample has tens of thousands of clones, roughly 70% seen once. The sequencing sample was made of PBMCs. The origin of the receptors is a man aged 25-45 years in good health and CMV-seronegative. The CDR3 runs from the conserved cysteine through the conserved F or W.

CDR3 protein: CASSFLGLAGGFNEQFF; J gene: TRBJ2-1; V gene: TRBV5-4
CDR3 protein: CASSVTRLSTDTQYF; J gene: TRBJ2-3; V gene: TRBV9
CDR3 protein: CASSLGAGGEGEQYF; J gene: TRBJ2-7; V gene: TRBV21-1
CDR3 protein: CASSIAATETYEQYF; J gene: TRBJ2-7; V gene: TRBV19
CDR3 protein: CASSFRVRGRAEAFF; J gene: TRBJ1-1; V gene: TRBV28
CDR3 protein: CASSLSVDLANTEAFF; J gene: TRBJ1-1; V gene: TRBV7-3
CDR3 protein: CASSVVDQGNYGYTF; J gene: TRBJ1-2; V gene: TRBV9
CDR3 protein: CAWSALDSWGYTF; J gene: TRBJ1-2; V gene: TRBV30
CDR3 protein: CASSLEGGNEKLFF; J gene: TRBJ1-4; V gene: TRBV7-9
CDR3 protein: CASSRGLAENNEQFF; J gene: TRBJ2-1; V gene: TRBV9
CDR3 protein: CASSLTATGTEAFF; J gene: TRBJ1-1; V gene: TRBV5-4
CDR3 protein: CASTTGGGGDEKLFF; J gene: TRBJ1-4; V gene: TRBV6-1
CDR3 protein: CARKEMRERNTEAFF; J gene: TRBJ1-1; V gene: TRBV30
CDR3 protein: CATPRSGYYGYTF; J gene: TRBJ1-2; V gene: TRBV7-9
CDR3 protein: CAGGGTGGTYEQYF; J gene: TRBJ2-7; V gene: TRBV6-1
CDR3 protein: CASSPAVCSGRTLCSYEQYF; J gene: TRBJ2-7; V gene: TRBV21-1
CDR3 protein: CASSQGSSYNEQFF; J gene: TRBJ2-1; V gene: TRBV4-1
CDR3 protein: CASTNWAAYEQYF; J gene: TRBJ2-7; V gene: TRBV7-9
CDR3 protein: CASSQVGRSGNNQPQHF; J gene: TRBJ1-5; V gene: TRBV4-1
CDR3 protein: CASSYSSQGIGYTF; J gene: TRBJ1-2; V gene: TRBV6-5
CDR3 protein: CASSSGAGLTYNEQFF; J gene: TRBJ2-1; V gene: TRBV7-3
CDR3 protein: CASSLQGISNQPQHF; J gene: TRBJ1-5; V gene: TRBV6-1
CDR3 protein: CASTLLAGELTDTQYF; J gene: TRBJ2-3; V gene: TRBV7-2
CDR3 protein: CSALGGDGYTF; J gene: TRBJ1-2; V gene: TRBV20-1
CDR3 protein: CASSPSRQESIQYF; J gene: TRBJ2-4; V gene: TRBV7-2
CDR3 protein: CASSQVGPGEQFF; J gene: TRBJ2-1; V gene: TRBV4-1
CDR3 protein: CASSFNPGLLYEQYF; J gene: TRBJ2-7; V gene: TRBV7-3
CDR3 protein: CASSFRGFAGELFF; J gene: TRBJ2-2; V gene: TRBV7-2